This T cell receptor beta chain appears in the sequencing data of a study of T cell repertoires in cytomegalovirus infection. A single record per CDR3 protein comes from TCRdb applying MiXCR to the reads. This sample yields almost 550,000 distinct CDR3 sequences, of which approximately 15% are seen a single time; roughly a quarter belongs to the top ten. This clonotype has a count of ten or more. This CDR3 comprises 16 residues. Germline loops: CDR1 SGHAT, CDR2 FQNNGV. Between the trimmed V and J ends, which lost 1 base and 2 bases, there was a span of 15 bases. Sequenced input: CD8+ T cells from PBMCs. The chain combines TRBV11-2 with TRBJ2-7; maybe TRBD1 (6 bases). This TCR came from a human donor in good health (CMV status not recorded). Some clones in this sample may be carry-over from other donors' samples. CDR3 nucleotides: TGTGCCAGCAGCTTAGCCTCGGACAGAATTACCTACGAGCAGTACTTC. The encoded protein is CASSLASDRITYEQYF.